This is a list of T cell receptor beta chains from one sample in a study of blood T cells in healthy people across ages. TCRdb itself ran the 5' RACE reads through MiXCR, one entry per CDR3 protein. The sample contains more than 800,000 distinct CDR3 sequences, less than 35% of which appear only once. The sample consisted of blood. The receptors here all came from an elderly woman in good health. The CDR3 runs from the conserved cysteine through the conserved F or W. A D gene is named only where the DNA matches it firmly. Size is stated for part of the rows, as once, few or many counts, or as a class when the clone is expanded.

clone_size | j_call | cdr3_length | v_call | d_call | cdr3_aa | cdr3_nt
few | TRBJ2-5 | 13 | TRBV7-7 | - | CASGDRNLETQYF | TGTGCCAGCGGAGACAGAAATCTGGAGACCCAGTACTTC
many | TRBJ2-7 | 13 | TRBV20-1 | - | CSAKDTGLDEQYF | TGCAGTGCTAAAGATACAGGGTTGGACGAGCAGTACTTC
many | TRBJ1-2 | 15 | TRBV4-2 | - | CASSQEGRQIYGYTF | TGTGCCAGCAGCCAAGAGGGGCGACAGATCTATGGCTACACCTTC
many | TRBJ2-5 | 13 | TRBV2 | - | CASSNQNQETQYF | TGTGCCAGCAGTAACCAGAACCAAGAGACCCAGTACTTC
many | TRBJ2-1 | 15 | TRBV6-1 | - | CASSEVAAPYNEQFF | TGTGCCAGCAGTGAAGTGGCCGCCCCCTACAATGAGCAGTTCTTC
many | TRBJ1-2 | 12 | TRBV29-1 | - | CSVGGGAEGYTF | TGCAGCGTCGGTGGGGGGGCGGAGGGCTACACCTTC
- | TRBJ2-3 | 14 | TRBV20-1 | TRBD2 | CSATLAGGIDTQYF | TGCAGTGCCACCTTAGCGGGGGGCATAGATACGCAGTATTTT
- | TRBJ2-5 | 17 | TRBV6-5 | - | CASSYSMFQGGKETQYF | TGTGCCAGCAGTTACTCGATGTTCCAGGGGGGAAAAGAGACCCAGTACTTC
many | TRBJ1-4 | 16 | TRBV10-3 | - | CAISEGLGPRDEKLFF | TGTGCCATCAGTGAGGGGCTGGGCCCCAGGGACGAAAAACTGTTTTTT
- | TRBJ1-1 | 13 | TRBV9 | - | CASSPAGGREAFF | TGTGCCAGCAGCCCGGCTGGGGGGAGAGAAGCTTTCTTT
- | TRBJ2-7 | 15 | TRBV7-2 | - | CASSLTGSPSYEQYF | TGTGCCAGCAGCTTAACGGGGTCTCCATCCTACGAGCAGTACTTC
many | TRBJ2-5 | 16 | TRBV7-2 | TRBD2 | CASSSRTSGGAGTQYF | TGTGCCAGCAGCTCAAGGACTAGCGGGGGGGCGGGGACCCAGTACTTC
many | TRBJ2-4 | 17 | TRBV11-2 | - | CASSLDRRSPREDIQYF | TGTGCCAGCAGCTTAGATCGGAGGTCTCCCCGGGAAGACATTCAGTACTTC
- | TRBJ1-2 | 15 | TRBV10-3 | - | CAISENTGGLGGYTF | TGTGCCATCAGTGAAAACACAGGCGGGTTAGGAGGCTACACCTTC
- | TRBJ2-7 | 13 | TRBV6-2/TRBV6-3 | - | CASSRTETYEQYF | TGTGCCAGCAGTCGGACCGAAACCTACGAGCAGTACTTC
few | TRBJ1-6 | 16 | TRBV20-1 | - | CSASQIRGSYNSPLHF | TGCAGTGCTAGCCAGATCAGGGGTTCCTATAATTCACCCCTCCACTTT